Below are 17 T cell receptor beta chains sequenced from a single sample in a study of blood T cells in healthy people across ages. PCR was performed a second time for about 6 to 12 cycles using a sample-barcoded 5' primer and a J-beta primer mix. Via MiXCR, TCRdb re-called the 5' RACE reads, giving one row per CDR3 protein. In the table there are roughly 1,700,000 distinct CDR3 sequences, approximately 30% of which are singletons. The sample comprised blood. The source is a woman in her 30s in good health.

V is TRBV4-2 and J is TRBJ2-1, with 8 bases aligning to TRBD2. The length of the CDR3 is 17 residues. Losses at the gene ends were 7 bases for V and 3 bases for J; bases not matched to a gene: 14. Per the germline V gene, CDR1 is LGHNA and CDR2 is YNFKEQ. This CDR3 reads CASTEFPSAGDYNEQFF. As DNA, the CDR3 is TGTGCCAGCACTGAATTCCCCTCAGCGGGGGACTACAATGAGCAGTTCTTC.

Only a few counts were recorded for this clonotype. The chain joins TRBV7-2 to TRBJ2-6, with unresolved D. This CDR3 spans 18 amino acids. Germline V gives CDR1 SGHTA, CDR2 FQGNSA. The V end lost 3 bases, the J end lost 0 bases, and 15 bases lay between the germline ends. CDR3 DNA: TGTGCCAGCAGCTTTAGGGCAGGACGGTCCTCTGGGGCCAACGTCCTGACTTTC. Translated: CASSFRAGRSSGANVLTF.

This clonotype was seen more than once but under ten times. A much larger clone differs by one base, so this may be a read error. The rearrangement uses TRBV29-1 and TRBJ2-7; weak D call: TRBD1 (7 bases). Trimming pared 4 bases from V and 2 bases from J, leaving 15 bases between. The CDR3 is 14 residues long. From germline, CDR1 is SQVTM and CDR2 ANQGSEA. In nucleotides, the CDR3 is TGCAGCGTTGCGGAGGGACAGCTCACCTACGAGCAGTACTTC. It specifies CSVAEGQLTYEQYF.

This clonotype has a count of ten or more. V and J are TRBV9 and TRBJ2-3; D unclear. There are 12 residues in the CDR3. V was trimmed by 0 bases and J by 5 bases, leaving 4 bases between them. CDR1 and CDR2 from the germline V gene are SGDLS and YYNGEE. The CDR3 here is CASSVDGDTQYF. CDR3 in DNA: TGTGCCAGCAGCGTAGATGGAGATACGCAGTATTTT. The complete variable domain, with remaining parts taken from reference TRBV9 and TRBJ2-3, reads DSGVTQTPKHLITATGQRVTLRCSPRSGDLSVYWYQQSLDQGLQFLIQYYNGEERAKGNILERFSAQQFPDLHSELNLSSLELGDSALYFCASSVDGDTQYFGPGTRLTVL.

This chain joins TRBV27 and TRBJ1-4; no clear D gene. CDR1 is MNHEY and CDR2 is SMNVEV in the germline V gene (reference sequence). This CDR3 is built from 14 residues. Trimming pared 5 bases from V and 7 bases from J, leaving 14 bases between. CDR3 nucleotides: TGTGCCAGCAGTCCCCGCGGTATGGGTGAAAAACTGTTTTTT. Amino acid sequence: CASSPRGMGEKLFF.

About this clonotype: One junction end disagrees with the germline gene, perhaps due to a read error. V gene TRBV12-3 or TRBV12-4 combines with J gene TRBJ2-5; 7 bases agree with TRBD2. The CDR3 is 14 amino acids. This chain's CDR3 is CASKGLSIQEIQYF. The CDR3 DNA is TGTGCCAGCAAGGGACTAAGCATACAAGAGATCCAGTACTTC.

The chain combines TRBV6-5 with TRBJ2-5; 9 bases fit TRBD1. Germline V CDR1 and CDR2: MNHEY, SVGAGI. This CDR3 spans 14 amino acids. Trimming cost V 7 bases and J 3 bases; bases outside gene matches: 6. CDR3 nucleotide sequence: TGTGCCAGCAAAGACAGGGGGACCAAAGAGACCCAGTACTTC. Translation gives CASKDRGTKETQYF.

This clonotype has a handful of counts. The chain uses TRBV10-3 and TRBJ2-1; TRBD1 agrees at 7 bases. The germline V gene has CDR1 ENHRY and CDR2 SYGVKD. The CDR3 is 13 residues long. With 2 bases clipped from V and 9 bases from J, the junction kept 4 bases outside the gene matches. Written as DNA, the CDR3 is TGTGCCATCAGTGAGCCGGACAGGTCTGAGCAGTTCTTC. Its protein is CAISEPDRSEQFF.

This clonotype was seen more than once but under ten times. The CDR3 protein is CAWRGGMGSLDTQYF. CDR3 DNA sequence: TGTGCCTGGAGGGGCGGCATGGGGTCGTTGGATACGCAGTATTTT. The V and J genes are TRBV30 and TRBJ2-3; no definite D call. V was clipped by 3 bases and J by 6 bases, with 19 bases between them. The CDR3 contains 15 residues. Looked up from germline, CDR1 is GTSNPN and CDR2 is SVGIG (reference sequence).

This clonotype was counted ten times or more. The rearrangement uses TRBV10-3 and TRBJ1-2; D is ambiguous. This CDR3 spans 13 amino acids. Trimming stripped 3 bases from V and 0 bases from J, with 5 bases between. Germline lookup yields CDR1 ENHRY and CDR2 SYGVKD. The CDR3 here is CAISEGPNYGYTF. CDR3 sequence (DNA): TGTGCCATCAGTGAAGGGCCTAACTATGGCTACACCTTC.

This clonotype turned up a few times. V usage is TRBV30 and J usage is TRBJ1-5; D is unclear. The CDR3 is 14 residues long. Germline V gene lookup returns CDR1 GTSNPN and CDR2 SVGIG (reference sequence). V shed 0 bases and J shed 5 bases, with 11 bases lying between them. The CDR3 region has the DNA TGTGCCTGGAGTGTTAAGGGTAGGGATCAGCCCCAGCATTTT. This translates into CAWSVKGRDQPQHF.

This clonotype was picked up many times. The rearrangement links TRBV3-1 to TRBJ2-7, with D perhaps TRBD2 (6 bases). The CDR3 length is 14 residues. Trimming took off 1 base at V and 6 bases at J, with 13 bases between the two ends. CDR1 is LGHDT, CDR2 YNNKEL, per germline (reference sequence). DNA for the CDR3: TGTGCCAGCAGCCAAGGGGCGACTAGTAGCGAGCAGTACTTC. Translating it yields CASSQGATSSEQYF.

The CDR3 here is CASSLGRGPSLREQYF. CDR3 DNA sequence: TGTGCCAGCAGCTTAGGAAGGGGACCTAGCCTCCGCGAGCAGTACTTC. The chain has TRBV7-2 and TRBJ2-5; D is tentatively TRBD1 or TRBD2 (5 bases each). TRBJ2-7 explains the end of the DNA better; the J call may be wrong. In germline, CDR1 is SGHTA, CDR2 FQGNSA. The CDR3 is 16 amino acids.

This clonotype was observed a few times. This chain links TRBV5-1 with TRBJ1-1; a possible D gene is TRBD1 (6 bases). Germline V gene data show CDR1 as SGHRS and CDR2 as YFSETQ. V gave up 0 bases and J gave up 0 bases, with 9 bases separating them. This CDR3 spans 15 amino acids. This chain's CDR3 is CASSLEQGMNTEAFF. The CDR3 region has the DNA TGCGCCAGCAGCTTGGAGCAGGGGATGAACACTGAAGCTTTCTTT.

As to this clonotype: Relative to the germline gene, one junction end is altered; a read error may explain this. The rearrangement links TRBV3-1 to TRBJ2-4; no definite D call. CDR3 length: 11 amino acids. Per the germline V gene, CDR1 is LGHDT and CDR2 is YNNKEL (reference sequence). CDR3 in amino acids: CAGRHYNEQYF. The CDR3 nucleotides are TGTGCCGGCAGACATTACAATGAGCAGTACTTC.

This rearrangement joins TRBV7-2 to TRBJ2-1; 13 bases match TRBD2. This CDR3 has 15 amino acids. With V trimmed by 4 bases and J by 10 bases, 7 bases remained unmatched. In germline, CDR1 is SGHTA, CDR2 FQGNSA. The CDR3 protein is CASSSRTSGRQEQFF. For the CDR3, the DNA is TGTGCCAGCAGCTCTAGGACTAGCGGGAGACAAGAGCAGTTCTTC. Full variable domain (missing parts from reference TRBV7-2 and TRBJ2-1): GAGVSQSPSNKVTEKGKDVELRCDPISGHTALYWYRQSLGQGLEFLIYFQGNSAPDKSGLPSDRFSAERTGGSVSTLTIQRTQQEDSAVYLCASSSRTSGRQEQFFGPGTRLTVL.

This clonotype showed up just a few times. In DNA form, the CDR3 reads TGTGCCAGCAGCCGAACAGGGGCCTATGGCTACACCTTC. Its translation: CASSRTGAYGYTF. This chain joins TRBV7-2 and TRBJ1-2; 7 positions match TRBD1. Per the germline V gene, CDR1 is SGHTA and CDR2 is FQGNSA. This CDR3 has 13 amino acids. V was pared by 5 bases and J by 4 bases, with 4 bases of the junction left unmatched.